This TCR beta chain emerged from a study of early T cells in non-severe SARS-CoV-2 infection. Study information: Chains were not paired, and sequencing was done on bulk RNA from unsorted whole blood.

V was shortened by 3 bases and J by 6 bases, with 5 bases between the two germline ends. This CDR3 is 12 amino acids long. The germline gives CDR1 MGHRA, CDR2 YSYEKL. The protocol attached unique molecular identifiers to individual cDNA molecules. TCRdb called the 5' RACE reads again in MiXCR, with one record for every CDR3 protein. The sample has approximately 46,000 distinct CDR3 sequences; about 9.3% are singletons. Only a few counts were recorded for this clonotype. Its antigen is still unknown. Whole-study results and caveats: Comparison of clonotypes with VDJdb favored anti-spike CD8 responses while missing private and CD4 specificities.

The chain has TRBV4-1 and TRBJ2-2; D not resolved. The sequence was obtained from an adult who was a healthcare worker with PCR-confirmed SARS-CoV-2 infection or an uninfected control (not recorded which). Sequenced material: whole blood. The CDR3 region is CASSQVAGELFF. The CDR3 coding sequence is TGCGCCAGCAGCCAGGTCGCCGGGGAGCTGTTTTTT.